These 6 T cell receptor beta chains originate from one sample sequenced in a study of T cells after posttransplantation cyclophosphamide listed by TCRdb under 2016. Library generation was performed with the immunoSEQ multiplex PCR assay. The table comes from immuneACCESS by way of TCRdb, which keeps in-frame sequences with V and J called. Part of the clones is missing from these tables; in studies checked, under half for an unresolved V gene and the rest for unknown reasons. In this sample the table shows some 64,000 clones, around 93% of which occur a single time. The ten largest clones take up nearly 3% of the sample. The sequenced sample was PBMCs. The receptor source for this set is a woman aged 25 to 39 in good health and a related stem cell transplant donor.

Only one count was recorded for this clone. The rearrangement uses TRBV7-2 and TRBJ2-5, with no clear D. This CDR3 has 13 amino acids. V gave up 2 bases and J gave up 4 bases, with 8 bases separating them. The germline CDR1 and CDR2 sequences are SGHTA and FQGNSA. The CDR3 loop reads CASSLSFGETQYF. In DNA form, the CDR3 reads TGTGCCAGCAGCTTAAGTTTTGGAGAGACCCAGTACTTC.

The CDR3 spells CASSEAGGGQETQYF. The DNA for the CDR3 is TGTGCCAGCAGTGAAGCGGGGGGGGGCCAAGAGACCCAGTACTTC. The genes are TRBV6-1 and TRBJ2-5; 7 bases are shared with TRBD2. The CDR3 runs to 15 residues. Germline V gene data show CDR1 as MNHNS and CDR2 as SASEGT. The junction had 2 bases not matched to a gene; V was cut back by 0 bases and J by 1 base.

The rearrangement links TRBV6-5 to TRBJ1-1, with D perhaps TRBD1 (5 bases). Trimming left V 5 bases short and J 6 bases short, with 13 bases between. Germline CDR1 is MNHEY and CDR2 is SVGAGI. The CDR3 has 13 amino acids. CDR3 in amino acids: CASSRQGSSEAFF. The CDR3 nucleotides read TGTGCCAGCAGTCGGCAGGGTAGCTCTGAAGCTTTCTTT.

J is TRBJ2-2 and V is TRBV2, with a possible D match to TRBD1 (5 bases). CDR1 and CDR2 from the germline V gene are SNHLY and FYNNEI. The length of the CDR3 is 12 residues. V dropped 6 bases and J dropped 6 bases, with 8 bases sitting between them. CDR3 loop: CASSQGAGELFF. CDR3 bases: TGTGCCAGCAGCCAGGGCGCCGGGGAGCTGTTTTTT.

The chain is built from TRBV28 and TRBJ1-1; D is perhaps TRBD1 (6 bases). V was shortened by 3 bases and J by 10 bases, with 18 bases between the two germline ends. The CDR3 loop spans 14 amino acids. Per the germline V gene, CDR1 is MDHEN and CDR2 is SYDVKM. CDR3 amino acids: CASSFVSWGGAAFF. CDR3 DNA sequence: TGTGCCAGCAGTTTTGTATCATGGGGGGGGGCAGCTTTCTTT. Combining the CDR3 with reference TRBV28 and TRBJ1-1 gives the whole variable domain DVKVTQSSRYLVKRTGEKVFLECVQDMDHENMFWYRQDPGLGLRLIYFSYDVKMKEKGDIPEGYSVSREKKERFSLILESASTNQTSMYLCASSFVSWGGAAFFGQGTRLTVV.

This chain joins TRBV14 and TRBJ2-5; D gene unclear. The V gene's germline CDR1 is SGHDN and CDR2 FVKESK. The ends were cut back, 4 bases at V and 7 bases at J, with 7 bases in the middle. The CDR3 sequence is 11 residues long. CDR3 in DNA: TGTGCCAGCAGCCTGGGCGTGACCCAGTACTTC. Residues: CASSLGVTQYF.